Each of the 24 T cell receptor beta chains below was sequenced from the same sample in a study of prognosis after radiotherapy for stage I lung cancer. Two-round multiplex PCR on genomic DNA was the method by which TCR beta CDR3 was amplified. Round-one PCR had primers specific to each TRBV and TRBJ gene. Each CDR3 protein gets one entry after TCRdb re-called the multiplex PCR reads with MiXCR. The data contain approximately 22,000 distinct CDR3 sequences, approximately 43% of them singletons. The source material was PBMCs, sampled before or after stereotactic body radiation therapy (not recorded which). These receptor sequences come from a donor aged 50 or older with non-small cell lung cancer.

Ten or more counts support this clonotype. The chain has TRBV20-1 and TRBJ2-2, with D tentatively TRBD1 (7 bases). Germline CDR1 and CDR2: DFQATT and SNEGSKA (reference sequence). The CDR3 loop spans 15 amino acids. Trimming removed 3 bases from V and 7 bases from J, with 18 bases in between. CDR3 loop: CSARQQGPAGGELFF. The CDR3 DNA reads TGCAGTGCTAGGCAACAGGGGCCAGCGGGCGGGGAGCTGTTTTTT.

This clonotype has just a few counts. Since a much larger clone is just one base distant, this may be a read error. V and J are TRBV7-9 and TRBJ2-2, with D possibly being TRBD2 (5 bases). This CDR3 has 15 residues. The germline V and J ends were trimmed by 4 bases and 4 bases, with 13 bases remaining between them. CDR1 SEHNR and CDR2 FQNEAQ come from the germline V gene (reference sequence). The CDR3 DNA reads TGTGCCAGCAGCTCCCAGACGGCGGGCACCGGGGAGCTGTTTTTT. Its translation: CASSSQTAGTGELFF.

V is TRBV2 and J is TRBJ2-7; TRBD1 might be the D (6 bases). The V end lost 8 bases, the J end lost 2 bases, and 7 bases lay between the germline ends. The V gene's germline CDR1 is SNHLY and CDR2 FYNNEI. The CDR3 has 11 residues. Written as DNA, the CDR3 is TGTGCCAGCCGACAGGCCTACGAGCAGTACTTC. It translates to CASRQAYEQYF.

The chain has TRBV27 and TRBJ1-1; D unresolved. The CDR3 covers 11 residues. V was trimmed by 6 bases and J by 9 bases, leaving 11 bases between them. CDR1 is MNHEY and CDR2 is SMNVEV in the germline V gene (reference sequence). The DNA of the CDR3 is TGTGCCAGCAGCAACGGTCTGAAAGCTTTCTTT. Translating it yields CASSNGLKAFF.

The V call is TRBV5-1, the J call TRBJ1-1; TRBD1 might be the D (5 bases). This CDR3 region has 14 residues. Germline lookup yields CDR1 SGHRS and CDR2 YFSETQ. Deletions cut 0 bases from V and 6 bases from J, with 12 bases between. In DNA, the CDR3 is TGCGCCAGCAGCTTGGGTTCAGGGTTGGCTGAAGCTTTCTTT. Translating it yields CASSLGSGLAEAFF.

This clonotype is medium-sized within its sample. J is TRBJ1-2 and V is TRBV13; tentatively, D is TRBD1 (5 bases). Trimming took 0 bases from V and 6 from J, leaving 14 bases between them. The CDR3 extends over 15 amino acids. Germline V gene lookup returns CDR1 PRHDT and CDR2 FYEKMQ (reference sequence). CDR3 in amino acids: CASSLGSQVIHGYTF. CDR3 DNA: TGTGCCAGCAGCTTAGGCTCACAGGTTATCCATGGCTACACCTTC. The variable domain in full, completed from reference TRBV13 and TRBJ1-2, reads AAGVIQSPRHLIKEKRETATLKCYPIPRHDTVYWYQQGPGQDPQFLISFYEKMQSDKGSIPDRFSAQQFSDYHSELNMSSLELGDSALYFCASSLGSQVIHGYTFGSGTRLTVV.

The chain uses TRBV11-3 and TRBJ1-1; 8 bases match TRBD1. Trimming at V came to 5 bases and at J to 4 bases, leaving 6 bases not matched to a gene. Germline values: CDR1 SGHNT, CDR2 YENEEA. This CDR3 is built from 14 residues. This chain's CDR3 is CASSKDRDRTEAFF. DNA of the CDR3: TGTGCCAGCAGCAAGGACAGGGATCGCACTGAAGCTTTCTTT.

This clonotype occurred many times. CDR3 in DNA: TGTGCCAGCAGTCGGACAGTCACCACCTACGAGCAGTACTTC. Amino acids: CASSRTVTTYEQYF. The chain employs TRBV6-1 and TRBJ2-7; maybe TRBD1 (6 bases). CDR3 length: 14 amino acids. In germline, CDR1 is MNHNS, CDR2 SASEGT. Trimming stripped 5 bases from V and 2 bases from J, with 13 bases between.

This clonotype was recorded many times. The CDR3 sequence is CASSLDRGLTSGTAYEQYF. The CDR3 coding sequence is TGTGCCAGCAGCTTAGACAGGGGGCTGACTAGCGGGACCGCCTACGAGCAGTACTTC. This chain connects TRBV7-3 to TRBJ2-7, with D perhaps TRBD2 (11 bases). Germline V CDR1 and CDR2: SGHTA, FQGTGA. The V gene lost 2 bases and the J gene lost 2 bases, with 25 bases spanning the gap. The CDR3 sequence is 19 residues long.

This clonotype was picked up many times. The V and J genes are TRBV12-3 or TRBV12-4 and TRBJ1-1; 8 bases match TRBD1. The V and J ends lost 4 bases and 6 bases, in that order; junction bases with no gene match: 1. CDR3 length: 12 amino acids. The CDR3 loop is CASSSQGAEAFF. For the CDR3, the DNA is TGTGCCAGCAGTTCACAGGGGGCTGAAGCTTTCTTT.

Comment on this clonotype: A single base is all that separates this from a far larger clone, so a read error is likely. The gene calls are TRBV6-4 and TRBJ2-7, with TRBD1 as a possible D gene (6 bases). CDR1 and CDR2 from the germline V gene are MRHNA and SNTAGT. The CDR3 runs 14 residues. The germline V and J ends were trimmed by 6 bases and 3 bases, with 15 bases remaining between them. The chain's CDR3 is CASSRDIQNYEQYF. CDR3 DNA: TGTGCCAGCAGCCGGGACATACAAAACTACGAGCAGTACTTC.

This chain uses TRBV7-9 with TRBJ2-1; 8 positions agree with TRBD2. Germline CDR1 SEHNR, CDR2 FQNEAQ (reference sequence). The trim removed 5 bases at V and 0 bases at J, leaving 9 bases unmatched. This CDR3 is built from 17 residues. The CDR3, as DNA: TGTGCCAGCAGCCACCACGGACGGGGGGGCTCCTACAATGAGCAGTTCTTC. Translation: CASSHHGRGGSYNEQFF.

The sample holds many counts of this clonotype. A much larger clone differs by one base, so this may be a read error. The chain couples TRBV6-5 to TRBJ2-7; the D is unclear. Germline V CDR1 and CDR2: MNHEY, SVGAGI. This CDR3 region has 12 residues. The V end was cut by 2 bases, the J end by 8 bases, with 10 bases between. CDR3 nucleotide sequence: TGTGCCAGCAGTTACCCACTTGTACAGCAGTACTTC. It encodes CASSYPLVQQYF.

Concerning this clonotype: This may come from a read error, since a much larger clone is one base off. This chain uses TRBV28 with TRBJ2-1; TRBD2 is a possible D gene (5 bases). With 5 bases removed from V and 8 bases from J, the gap between germline ends came to 10 bases. The CDR3 has 12 residues. In germline, CDR1 is MDHEN, CDR2 SYDVKM. The CDR3 spells CASSPTGDEQFF. In DNA form, the CDR3 reads TGTGCCAGCAGTCCCACCGGGGATGAGCAGTTCTTC.

Concerning this clonotype: One end of the junction fails to match germline, which may point to a read error. CDR3 sequence: CASSLTQGLGNTIYF. CDR3 coding DNA: TGTGCCAGCAGCTTAACCCAGGGGCTGGGAAACACAATATATTTT. V and J are TRBV7-2 and TRBJ1-3, with a weak D call TRBD1 (6 bases). Germline V gives CDR1 SGHTA, CDR2 FQGNSA. The CDR3 loop spans 15 amino acids. The whole variable domain, filled in from reference TRBV7-2 and TRBJ1-3, reads GAGVSQSPSNKVTEKGKDVELRCDPISGHTALYWYRQSLGQGLEFLIYFQGNSAPDKSGLPSDRFSAERTGGSVSTLTIQRTQQEDSAVYLCASSLTQGLGNTIYFGEGSWLTVV.

A note on this clonotype: This sequence is one base from a far larger clone and is likely a read error. V gene TRBV27 combines with J gene TRBJ2-7, with 11 bases lining up with TRBD2. Germline-derived CDR1 and CDR2 are MNHEY and SMNVEV (reference sequence). The CDR3 contains 17 residues. CDR3 amino acids: CASSWTSGPWSSYERYF. DNA of the CDR3: TGTGCCAGCAGCTGGACTAGCGGGCCTTGGAGCTCCTACGAGCGGTACTTC.

Remarks on this clonotype: A read error is the likely source, as a far larger clone sits one nucleotide away. V is TRBV6-9 and J is TRBJ2-7, with D hard to call. Germline V gene sequence: CDR1 MNHGY, CDR2 SVAAGI. This CDR3 region has 12 residues. V was clipped by 6 bases and J by 7 bases, with 13 bases between them. CDR3: CASSCTAGEQYF. The CDR3 DNA is TGTGCCAGCAGCTGTACAGCCGGGGAGCAGTACTTC.

Ten or more counts support this clonotype. The chain combines TRBV28 with TRBJ1-2; 7 positions match TRBD1. V was pared by 2 bases and J by 2 bases, with 11 bases of the junction left unmatched. CDR3 length equals 17 residues. The V gene's germline CDR1 is MDHEN and CDR2 SYDVKM. The CDR3 coding sequence is TGTGCCAGCAGTTTAGGAATAGGGGGCTTTACCAACTATGGCTACACCTTC. Encoded protein: CASSLGIGGFTNYGYTF.

There are many counts of this clonotype. The chain employs TRBV6-5 and TRBJ2-7, with D perhaps TRBD1 (6 bases). V dropped 3 bases and J dropped 2 bases, with 8 bases sitting between them. CDR3 length: 13 residues. Germline-derived CDR1 and CDR2 are MNHEY and SVGAGI. The CDR3 region is CASSYGQTYEQYF. In DNA, the CDR3 is TGTGCCAGCAGTTATGGACAGACCTACGAGCAGTACTTC.

This clonotype came up many times. The rearrangement uses TRBV24-1 and TRBJ2-2; D gene uncertain. V lost 6 bases and J lost 3, with 16 bases in between. The CDR3 contains 16 residues. CDR1 and CDR2 from the germline V gene are KGHDR and SFDVKD. The CDR3 spells CATSLSWGKDTGELFF. The DNA for the CDR3 is TGTGCCACCAGTCTCTCCTGGGGAAAGGACACCGGGGAGCTGTTTTTT.

This clonotype was recorded at least ten times. V is TRBV14 and J is TRBJ2-7, with 13 positions matching TRBD2. V shed 1 base, J shed 4 bases, and the junction held 10 bases outside the gene matches. The CDR3 is made up of 18 amino acids. CDR1 SGHDN and CDR2 FVKESK come from the germline V gene. The chain's CDR3 is CASSQGGTSGTLGYEQYF. CDR3 bases: TGTGCCAGCAGCCAAGGAGGGACTAGCGGGACCCTAGGGTACGAGCAGTACTTC.

Worth noting for this clonotype: One junction end disagrees with the germline gene, perhaps due to a read error. V and J are TRBV5-6 and TRBJ2-5, with 7 bases matching TRBD1. Germline CDR1 and CDR2: SGHDT and YYEEEE. CDR3 length equals 13 residues. Written as DNA, the CDR3 is TGTGCCAGCAGCGAGGGACAGCAAGAGACCAAGTACTTC. This sequence encodes CASSEGQQETKYF.

In this sample, this clonotype is medium-sized. The V gene is TRBV6-1, the J gene TRBJ2-7, with 8 positions matching TRBD2. The germline V gene encodes CDR1 MNHNS and CDR2 SASEGT. The CDR3 is 17 residues long. Trimming at V came to 3 bases and at J to 5 bases, leaving 15 bases not matched to a gene. CDR3 nucleotide sequence: TGTGCCAGCAGTGAGGAGCGGGAGACTCCAATACGGGACGAGCAGTACTTC. This codes for CASSEERETPIRDEQYF.

This clonotype has more than one count but fewer than ten. The junction departs from the called germline gene at one end, perhaps through a read error. The chain recombines TRBV24-1 with TRBJ2-6; possibly TRBD1 for D (5 bases). CDR1 is KGHDR, CDR2 SFDVKD, per germline. The CDR3 sequence is 19 residues long. CDR3 region: CATSDSPTVGYSGANVLIF. Here the CDR3 DNA reads TGTGCCACCAGTGACTCCCCGACAGTGGGGTACTCTGGGGCCAACGTCCTGATTTTC.